These 32 T cell receptor beta chains originate from one sample sequenced in a study of CD8+ T cells in alopecia areata. As for treatment: oral pan-JAK inhibitor, 5-10 mg twice daily. RNA was isolated and reverse transcribed to cDNA, the sequencing template. Only in-frame clones appear in the TCRdb table, and some are missing; sequencing was by immunoSEQ multiplex PCR. This sample carries some 150,000 clones, roughly four fifths of them seen once, and the ten largest clones take about 25%. The sequencing here drew on CD8+ T cells sorted from blood, taken at week 4, from a patient treated with tofacitinib. The source is a human donor with alopecia areata.

A word on this clone: One junction end does not reproduce the germline sequence, and a read error may be involved. CDR3 protein: CASSPGLGFSETQYF. In DNA, the CDR3 is TGTGCTAGCAGCCCTGGACTAGGGTTCTCGGAGACCCAGTACTTC. The chain joins TRBV7-7 to TRBJ2-5; 7 positions agree with TRBD2. Germline CDR1 reads SSHAT; CDR2 reads FNYEAQ (reference sequence). This CDR3 spans 15 amino acids.

The genes are TRBV13 and TRBJ2-5; 10 bases match TRBD2. The germline CDR1 and CDR2 sequences are PRHDT and FYEKMQ (reference sequence). This CDR3 is built from 15 residues. V was clipped by 5 bases and J by 5 bases; unmatched bases: 8. CDR3 residues: CASSQQRGGRETQYF. CDR3 nucleotides: TGTGCCAGCAGCCAACAGCGGGGGGGCAGGGAGACCCAGTACTTC.

V and J are TRBV5-4 and TRBJ2-7, with 13 bases fitting TRBD2. This CDR3 is built from 17 residues. The trim removed 3 bases at V and 0 bases at J, leaving 6 bases unmatched. The germline V gene has CDR1 SGHNT and CDR2 YYREEE (reference sequence). The CDR3 bases are TGTGCCAGCAGCTCGAGGACTAGCGGGGGCCACTCCTACGAGCAGTACTTC. This codes for CASSSRTSGGHSYEQYF.

V and J are TRBV4-1 and TRBJ2-7; 9 nucleotides agree with TRBD1. Germline trimming cut 1 base from V and 5 bases from J; bases unmatched to any gene: 6. The CDR3 length is 15 residues. Germline CDR1 and CDR2: MGHRA and YSYEKL. The CDR3 here is CASSQAEQGADEQYF. As DNA, the CDR3 is TGCGCCAGCAGCCAAGCCGAACAGGGGGCGGACGAGCAGTACTTC.

Concerning this clone: Since no conserved phenylalanine or tryptophan closes the CDR3, a read error is the likely cause. The DNA is omitted, as the CDR3 cannot be located on it reliably, and the CDR3 follows TCRdb's listing. V is TRBV7-9 and J is TRBJ2-7; the table assigns TRBD2, which was not confirmed against the DNA. A total of 11 residues make up the CDR3, ends included. Looked up from germline, CDR1 is SEHNR and CDR2 is FQNEAQ (reference sequence). CDR3 amino acids: CASSLGTELAC.

V gene TRBV30 combines with J gene TRBJ1-1, with D hard to call. V was cut by 5 bases and J by 8 bases, with 15 bases left in between. Germline assignment: CDR1 GTSNPN and CDR2 SVGIG (reference sequence). CDR3 length: 12 residues. CDR3 nucleotide sequence: TGTGCCTGGGCCCGCGGACCGATAGAAGCTTTCTTT. Protein sequence: CAWARGPIEAFF.

The J gene is TRBJ2-7, the V gene TRBV2; 8 bases agree with TRBD2. The CDR3 runs to 14 residues. Germline CDR1 SNHLY, CDR2 FYNNEI. V gave up 6 bases and J gave up 3 bases; unmatched junction bases: 7. The CDR3 DNA follows: TGTGCCAGCAGAGAGGCCGGGACTAGCTACGAGCAGTACTTC. Encoded protein: CASREAGTSYEQYF.

Note on this clone: In the same sample, other DNA sequences code for this CDR3. The chain has TRBV7-9 and TRBJ2-5; the D call may be TRBD1 or TRBD2 (5 bases each). This CDR3 spans 15 amino acids. V was trimmed by 1 base and J by 3 bases, leaving 12 bases between them. Germline V CDR1 and CDR2: SEHNR, FQNEAQ (reference sequence). CDR3 amino acids: CASSLVGRGEETQYF. CDR3 nucleotides: TGTGCCAGCAGCTTAGTGGGAAGAGGGGAAGAGACCCAGTACTTC. Full variable domain (remainder filled in from reference TRBV7-9 and TRBJ2-5): DTGVSQNPRHKITKRGQNVTFRCDPISEHNRLYWYRQTLGQGPEFLTYFQNEAQLEKSRLLSDRFSAERPKGSFSTLEIQRTEQGDSAMYLCASSLVGRGEETQYFGPGTRLLVL.

The rearrangement joins TRBV7-2 to TRBJ1-2, with D tentatively TRBD1 (6 bases). This CDR3 spans 14 amino acids. V lost 0 bases, J lost 6 bases, and 11 bases lay in between. Looked up from germline, CDR1 is SGHTA and CDR2 is FQGNSA. CDR3 sequence reads: CASSLAVGGNGYTF. For the CDR3, the DNA is TGTGCCAGCAGCTTAGCGGTAGGGGGAAATGGCTACACCTTC.

This clone was observed a single time. The chain couples TRBV4-1 to TRBJ2-5; 7 bases are a match to TRBD1. This CDR3 has 16 residues. Trimming took 5 bases from V and 6 from J; bases not matched to a gene: 15. CDR1 is MGHRA, CDR2 YSYEKL, per germline. The CDR3 reads CASSSDPGQMIKTQYF. For the CDR3, the DNA is TGCGCCAGCAGCTCGGACCCGGGACAGATGATTAAGACCCAGTACTTC.

This sequence joins TRBV5-1 and TRBJ1-2, with 9 positions matching TRBD1. The CDR3 spans 14 residues. CDR1 is SGHRS, CDR2 YFSETQ, per germline. V lost 4 bases, J lost 7 bases, and 8 bases stayed unmatched. CDR3 residues: CASSDTGGLFGYTF. The DNA for the CDR3 is TGCGCCAGCAGCGACACAGGGGGCCTCTTTGGCTACACCTTC. Full variable domain (outside the CDR3, taken from reference TRBV5-1 and TRBJ1-2): KAGVTQTPRYLIKTRGQQVTLSCSPISGHRSVSWYQQTPGQGLQFLFEYFSETQRNKGNFPGRFSGRQFSNSRSEMNVSTLELGDSALYLCASSDTGGLFGYTFGSGTRLTVV.

This sequence joins TRBV7-9 and TRBJ2-7, with D perhaps matching TRBD1 (6 bases). Germline-derived CDR1 and CDR2 are SEHNR and FQNEAQ (reference sequence). CDR3 length: 14 amino acids. V lost 5 bases, J lost 5 bases, and 16 bases lay in between. The CDR3 region is CASSPRTASHEQYF. DNA of the CDR3: TGTGCCAGCAGCCCAAGGACAGCGTCCCACGAGCAGTACTTC. Drawing the rest from reference TRBV7-9 and TRBJ2-7, the complete variable domain is DTGVSQNPRHKITKRGQNVTFRCDPISEHNRLYWYRQTLGQGPEFLTYFQNEAQLEKSRLLSDRFSAERPKGSFSTLEIQRTEQGDSAMYLCASSPRTASHEQYFGPGTRLTVT.

The chain joins TRBV5-1 to TRBJ2-7; unclear D gene. Trimming took off 4 bases at V and 5 bases at J, with 19 bases between the two ends. The germline gives CDR1 SGHRS, CDR2 YFSETQ. The CDR3 length is 15 residues. CDR3 residues: CASSQDSQPLHEQYF. In DNA form, the CDR3 reads TGCGCCAGCAGCCAAGACTCGCAACCCCTACACGAGCAGTACTTC.

The V call is TRBV12-5, the J call TRBJ2-1; D possibly corresponds to TRBD2 (5 bases). V lost 3 bases to trimming and J lost 6 bases, with 12 bases between them. There are 14 residues in the CDR3. CDR1 and CDR2 (germline): LGHNT, FRNRAP. The CDR3 sequence is CASGLGSLGNEQFF. The CDR3 coding sequence is TGTGCTAGTGGTTTAGGGAGCCTGGGCAATGAGCAGTTCTTC.

The chain uses TRBV9 and TRBJ1-1; no clear D gene. Germline CDR1 SGDLS, CDR2 YYNGEE. This CDR3 is built from 14 residues. The germline V and J ends were trimmed by 3 bases and 0 bases, with 9 bases remaining between them. In DNA form, the CDR3 reads TGTGCCAGCAGCGCGGGGATTATGAACACTGAAGCTTTCTTT. Translating it yields CASSAGIMNTEAFF. Based on the CDR3 plus reference TRBV9 and TRBJ1-1, the full variable domain is DSGVTQTPKHLITATGQRVTLRCSPRSGDLSVYWYQQSLDQGLQFLIQYYNGEERAKGNILERFSAQQFPDLHSELNLSSLELGDSALYFCASSAGIMNTEAFFGQGTRLTVV.

V and J are TRBV7-8 and TRBJ2-2, with D maybe TRBD2 (7 bases). The CDR3 totals 21 residues. Trimming pared 1 base from V and 3 bases from J, leaving 27 bases between. Germline CDR1 is SGHVS and CDR2 is FQNEAQ. CDR3 region: CASSLGSTGGAVGMDTGELFF. In DNA form, the CDR3 reads TGTGCCAGCAGCTTAGGGTCAACGGGGGGCGCGGTCGGTATGGACACCGGGGAGCTGTTTTTT.

The gene calls are TRBV5-4 and TRBJ2-1; 13 nucleotides line up with TRBD2. CDR1 SGHNT and CDR2 YYREEE come from the germline V gene (reference sequence). With 2 bases clipped from V and 0 bases from J, the junction kept 5 bases outside the gene matches. This CDR3 spans 18 amino acids. In DNA, the CDR3 is TGTGCCAGCAGCTTTCGACTAGCGGGGGGCCGCTCCTACAATGAGCAGTTCTTC. Amino acid sequence: CASSFRLAGGRSYNEQFF.

The V gene is TRBV7-6, the J gene TRBJ2-7; 9 positions match TRBD1. After removal of 4 bases from V and 5 bases from J, the junction contained 12 bases not matched to a gene. There are 16 residues in the CDR3. Germline-derived CDR1 and CDR2 are SGHVS and FNYEAQ. CDR3 coding DNA: TGTGCCAGCAGCTCGAGGGGACAGGGCCCTTGGGACGAGCAGTACTTC. Translated: CASSSRGQGPWDEQYF.

The chain uses TRBV7-2 and TRBJ1-5, with 8 bases identical to TRBD1. This CDR3 is built from 15 residues. Germline CDR1 is SGHTA and CDR2 is FQGNSA. Trimming took 5 bases from V and 3 from J; bases not matched to a gene: 6. CDR3 bases: TGTGCCAGCAGCCTTAGGACAGGGATCAATCAGCCCCAGCATTTT. It specifies CASSLRTGINQPQHF.

The chain recombines TRBV10-3 with TRBJ2-5, with D maybe TRBD2 (6 bases). CDR1 is ENHRY, CDR2 SYGVKD, per germline. The CDR3 runs to 18 residues. Trimming took off 0 bases at V and 2 bases at J, with 19 bases between the two ends. CDR3 region: CAISESPMGAGVQETQYF. CDR3 nucleotides: TGTGCCATCAGTGAGTCCCCTATGGGAGCGGGTGTTCAAGAGACCCAGTACTTC.

The V call is TRBV5-4, the J call TRBJ1-2; unclear D gene. The CDR3 covers 13 residues. Trimming left V 6 bases short and J 7 bases short, with 16 bases between. Germline V lookup: CDR1 SGHNT, CDR2 YYREEE (reference sequence). Here the CDR3 DNA reads TGTGCCAGCACAGGTCTTGAGGGTCTTGGCTACACCTTC. This codes for CASTGLEGLGYTF.

As for this clone: The junction shows a germline mismatch at one end, possibly a read error. CDR3 sequence: CASSLYRLAGEETQYF. The CDR3 nucleotides are TGTGCTAGCAGCTTATATCGACTAGCGGGGGAAGAGACCCAGTACTTC. This rearrangement joins TRBV7-7 to TRBJ2-5, with 12 bases that match TRBD2. Per germline, CDR1 SSHAT and CDR2 FNYEAQ (reference sequence). The length of the CDR3 is 16 residues.

By share, this clone counts as medium-sized. Mismatch with germline at one junction end may stem from a read error. The genes are TRBV2 and TRBJ1-5, with no clear D. CDR3 length equals 16 residues. Germline CDR1 SNHLY, CDR2 FYNNEI. CDR3 region: CASREGPWESNQPQHF. The CDR3 bases are TGTGCCAGCAGGGAAGGGCCCTGGGAGTCTAATCAGCCCCAGCATTTT.

The chain carries TRBV4-3 and TRBJ1-3; no clear D gene. Germline values: CDR1 LGHNA, CDR2 YSLEER. There are 17 residues in the CDR3. V was shortened by 0 bases and J by 7 bases, with 19 bases between the two germline ends. The CDR3 nucleotides are TGCGCCAGCAGCCAAGATCGGGGAGAACCAGAGGCTAACACCATATATTTT. Protein: CASSQDRGEPEANTIYF.

This clone has only one observation. This sequence joins TRBV7-6 and TRBJ2-7, with D maybe TRBD2 (5 bases). This CDR3 has 13 residues. From germline, CDR1 is SGHVS and CDR2 FNYEAQ. Trimming pared 2 bases from V and 7 bases from J, leaving 12 bases between. CDR3 in amino acids: CASSLYRTREQYF. The DNA of the CDR3 is TGTGCCAGCAGCTTATATAGGACTCGGGAGCAGTACTTC.

The chain uses TRBV19 and TRBJ1-1; no definite D call. This CDR3 is 14 amino acids long. Trimming stripped 5 bases from V and 4 bases from J, with 14 bases between. Germline CDR1 reads LNHDA; CDR2 reads SQIVND (reference sequence). The CDR3 is CASSVSVFGTEAFF. The CDR3 nucleotides read TGTGCCAGTAGTGTATCGGTATTTGGCACTGAAGCTTTCTTT.

The rearrangement links TRBV9 to TRBJ1-6; 7 bases agree with TRBD1. The ends lost 3 bases at V and 5 bases at J; junction bases unmatched: 5. The germline V gene has CDR1 SGDLS and CDR2 YYNGEE. This CDR3 comprises 15 residues. The CDR3 nucleotides read TGTGCCAGCAGCGCCGGACAGGTCAATAATTCACCCCTCCACTTT. Translation: CASSAGQVNNSPLHF.

The chain recombines TRBV27 with TRBJ2-7; D is undetermined. V dropped 6 bases and J dropped 0 bases, with 12 bases sitting between them. This CDR3 has 14 amino acids. Looked up from germline, CDR1 is MNHEY and CDR2 is SMNVEV (reference sequence). The DNA for the CDR3 is TGTGCCAGCAGCTCGCGACCTAGCTCCTACGAGCAGTACTTC. It is translated as CASSSRPSSYEQYF.

The V gene is TRBV11-2, the J gene TRBJ1-1; no reliable D call. Trimming removed 5 bases at V and 0 bases at J, with 4 bases between. The CDR3 sequence is 12 residues long. Germline values: CDR1 SGHAT, CDR2 FQNNGV. The CDR3 protein is CASSRLNTEAFF. As DNA, the CDR3 is TGTGCCAGCAGCCGCCTGAACACTGAAGCTTTCTTT.

The CDR3 protein is CAWSDDPRVYEQYF. The CDR3, as DNA: TGTGCCTGGAGTGATGACCCCAGGGTCTACGAGCAGTACTTC. The V gene is TRBV30, the J gene TRBJ2-7; D possibly corresponds to TRBD1 (5 bases). Germline CDR1 and CDR2: GTSNPN and SVGIG (reference sequence). This CDR3 is built from 14 residues. Trimming left V 1 base short and J 3 bases short, with 13 bases between.

This chain joins TRBV6-5 and TRBJ2-7; D is perhaps TRBD2 (5 bases). V was trimmed by 3 bases and J by 0 bases, leaving 12 bases between them. The CDR3 loop spans 15 amino acids. Per germline, CDR1 MNHEY and CDR2 SVGAGI. For the CDR3, the DNA is TGTGCCAGCAGTTATAGCGACGCGTTCTCCTACGAGCAGTACTTC. This gives the protein CASSYSDAFSYEQYF.

The chain carries TRBV19 and TRBJ1-5; no definite D call. The CDR3 runs to 17 residues. V lost 3 bases, J lost 2 bases, and 17 bases lay in between. Germline assignment: CDR1 LNHDA and CDR2 SQIVND (reference sequence). The CDR3 reads CASSIILAGNGNQPQHF. CDR3 sequence (DNA): TGTGCCAGTAGTATTATTTTGGCGGGGAATGGCAATCAGCCCCAGCATTTT.